The 2 T cell receptor beta chains in this list originate from one sample, sequenced in a study of blood T cell repertoires in COVID-19. This table comes from immunoSEQ multiplex PCR, and its TCRdb copy is limited to in-frame clones, with some not included. The data hold around 140,000 clones, with approximately 87% observed a single time. Source material: peripheral blood. Receptor source: a man older than 75 with acute or convalescent COVID-19.

V gene TRBV18 combines with J gene TRBJ2-3, with D uncertain. The length of the CDR3 is 13 residues. Germline V gives CDR1 KGHSH, CDR2 LQKENI. The V gene lost 5 bases and the J gene lost 0 bases, with 6 bases spanning the gap. The CDR3 DNA sequence: TGTGCCAGCTCAGTACTCAGCACAGATACGCAGTATTTT. Translation: CASSVLSTDTQYF. Complete variable domain (other parts from reference TRBV18 and TRBJ2-3): NAGVMQNPRHLVRRRGQEARLRCSPMKGHSHVYWYRQLPEEGLKFMVYLQKENIIDESGMPKERFSAEFPKEGPSILRIQQVVRGDSAAYFCASSVLSTDTQYFGPGTRLTVL.

The chain uses TRBV5-1 and TRBJ2-6, with D perhaps matching TRBD1 (6 bases). The CDR3 totals 15 residues. V was shortened by 3 bases and J by 4 bases, with 11 bases between the two germline ends. Germline CDR1 and CDR2: SGHRS and YFSETQ. The CDR3 bases are TGCGCCAGCAGCTGGCAGGGGACAGGGGCCAACGTCCTGACTTTC. Its protein is CASSWQGTGANVLTF.